Listed below are T cell receptor beta chains from one sample, sequenced in a study of blood T cells in healthy people across ages. A single record per CDR3 protein comes from TCRdb applying MiXCR to the 5' RACE reads. The data show around 2 million distinct CDR3 sequences, around 42% seen once. Sequencing was done on a sample of blood. The receptors here all came from a human donor in good health. Each CDR3 is given with its conserved first and last residue. Only some rows state a clone size, as once, few, many or a class for expanded clones.

v_call	j_call	clone_size	cdr3_length	cdr3_aa
TRBV7-2	TRBJ1-2	few	19	CASSPSVTDSGGENYGYTF
TRBV20-1	TRBJ1-1	few	12	CSATDKNTEAFF
TRBV5-5	TRBJ2-7	few	16	CASSFSGTGLFYEQYF
TRBV12-3/TRBV12-4	TRBJ1-2	few	13	CASSINRDYGYTF
TRBV20-1	TRBJ2-7	NA	13	CSVPGQVIYEQYF
TRBV12-3/TRBV12-4	TRBJ2-7	few	16	CASSFSPSGRGYEQYF
TRBV4-3	TRBJ2-3	NA	16	CASSRVAGGSTDTQYF
TRBV6-5	TRBJ1-4	few	13	CASKTTYGEKLFF
TRBV6-6	TRBJ2-7	few	15	CASHSVSGSSYEQYF
TRBV7-9	TRBJ2-3	NA	13	CASSASVEDTQYF
TRBV4-3	TRBJ2-7	NA	16	CASGQWSGQGAYEQYF
TRBV28	TRBJ2-7	NA	14	CASSLAASCYEQYF
TRBV9	TRBJ2-5	few	13	CASSVEGRETQYF
TRBV28	NA	NA	15	CASVSVVGWRNEQYF
TRBV9	TRBJ2-1	NA	15	CASSSWTSGDGEQFF
TRBV6-6	TRBJ1-5	few	15	CASSYGTPSNQPQHF
TRBV27	TRBJ1-1	NA	14	CASSLCRRGTEAFF
TRBV7-2	TRBJ1-3	NA	15	CASSASGGRRNTIYF
TRBV11-2	TRBJ2-7	NA	21	CVSSSPPPHRDRGLYFYEQYF
TRBV12-3/TRBV12-4	TRBJ2-1	NA	15	CANSLEDTLRNEQFF
TRBV27	TRBJ2-4	NA	14	CASSHGGGRNIQYF
TRBV12-3/TRBV12-4	TRBJ2-7	few	12	CASSSGFDEQYF
TRBV12-3/TRBV12-4	TRBJ2-5	NA	14	CASSLGEVGETQYF
TRBV30	TRBJ1-2	NA	12	CAWSDPPVRYTF
TRBV20-1	TRBJ2-1	NA	11	CRARPREEQFF
TRBV28	NA	NA	13	CASSLFGYYEQYF
TRBV4-2	TRBJ2-3	NA	15	CAGSHYLAATDTRYF
TRBV20-1	TRBJ2-6	NA	18	CSARDRFGGFSGTNVLTF
TRBV10-3	TRBJ2-3	NA	13	CAISDMGSHTRYF
TRBV7-3	TRBJ2-3	NA	15	CASSHELAGTDTQYF
TRBV7-2	NA	few	15	CASSLQEGRQETQYF
TRBV5-6	TRBJ2-1	few	16	CASSLARGVPYNEQFF
TRBV6-4	TRBJ2-1	NA	12	CASSDRQNEQFF
TRBV20-1	TRBJ2-7	few	16	CSARGLAGAVSYEQYF
TRBV7-2	TRBJ2-7	NA	16	CASSLWGAPSSYEQYF
TRBV7-2	TRBJ2-4	few	13	CASSLWAQNIQYF